The 21 T cell receptor beta chains below all came from one sample that was sequenced in a study of shared clonotypes between healthy human individuals. Generated by immunoSEQ multiplex PCR, the TCRdb table keeps only in-frame clones and is missing some. The profile covers about 1.5 million clones, with 95% to 97% appearing a single time and roughly 1.2% taken by the ten largest. Sequences were obtained from naive CD4+ T cells sorted from blood. Subset: CD45RA+ positively selected. These receptors were collected from a man aged 25-45 years in good health.

A word on this clone: This sample also contains other DNA sequences that code for the same CDR3. This chain links TRBV9 with TRBJ2-1; D not certain. V was trimmed by 0 bases and J by 4 bases, leaving 5 bases between them. This CDR3 comprises 13 residues. CDR1 is SGDLS, CDR2 YYNGEE, per germline. CDR3 protein: CASSVGVYNEQFF. CDR3 nucleotide sequence: TGTGCCAGCAGCGTAGGGGTTTACAATGAGCAGTTCTTC.

Only one count was recorded for this clone. The chain links TRBV18 to TRBJ2-1, with unresolved D. The length of the CDR3 is 13 residues. With 2 bases removed from V and 5 bases from J, the gap between germline ends came to 7 bases. Germline V gives CDR1 KGHSH, CDR2 LQKENI. The CDR3 spells CASSPGWDNEQFF. The CDR3 nucleotides are TGTGCCAGCTCACCAGGTTGGGACAATGAGCAGTTCTTC.

The chain employs TRBV2 and TRBJ2-3; TRBD2 aligns across 10 bases. Looked up from germline, CDR1 is SNHLY and CDR2 is FYNNEI. Trimming cost V 8 bases and J 1 base; bases outside gene matches: 12. This CDR3 contains 17 residues. DNA for the CDR3: TGTGCCAGCGGCGGACTAGCGGATGTCATAGGCACAGATACGCAGTATTTT. Amino acids: CASGGLADVIGTDTQYF.

This chain connects TRBV11-2 to TRBJ2-3; the D is unclear. V dropped 3 bases and J dropped 0 bases, with 13 bases sitting between them. The CDR3 consists of 16 residues. Germline V gene lookup returns CDR1 SGHAT and CDR2 FQNNGV. The DNA for the CDR3 is TGTGCCAGCAGCTTCGGAGCAAGCTCTAGCACAGATACGCAGTATTTT. Protein sequence: CASSFGASSSTDTQYF. The full variable domain, in which reference TRBV11-2 and TRBJ2-3 provide the parts outside the CDR3, is EAGVAQSPRYKIIEKRQSVAFWCNPISGHATLYWYQQILGQGPKLLIQFQNNGVVDDSQLPKDRFSAERLKGVDSTLKIQPAKLEDSAVYLCASSFGASSSTDTQYFGPGTRLTVL.

The rearrangement links TRBV5-1 to TRBJ2-6; possible D gene TRBD1, 5 bases. Germline V gene sequence: CDR1 SGHRS, CDR2 YFSETQ. Trimming removed 0 bases from V and 2 bases from J, with 6 bases in between. The CDR3 contains 15 residues. The CDR3 protein is CASSLGRAGANVLTF. The CDR3 coding sequence is TGCGCCAGCAGCTTGGGCAGGGCTGGGGCCAACGTCCTGACTTTC. Based on the CDR3 plus reference TRBV5-1 and TRBJ2-6, the full variable domain is KAGVTQTPRYLIKTRGQQVTLSCSPISGHRSVSWYQQTPGQGLQFLFEYFSETQRNKGNFPGRFSGRQFSNSRSEMNVSTLELGDSALYLCASSLGRAGANVLTFGAGSRLTVL.

The CDR3 spells CASSSFDRYREAFF. CDR3 DNA sequence: TGTGCCAGCAGCTCTTTCGACAGATATCGGGAAGCTTTCTTT. The chain recombines TRBV11-2 with TRBJ1-1; the D gene is possibly TRBD1 (5 bases). Trimming stripped 4 bases from V and 8 bases from J, with 17 bases between. This CDR3 has 14 residues. Germline CDR1 is SGHAT and CDR2 is FQNNGV.

CDR3 in amino acids: CASSRDSFSYEQYF. In DNA, the CDR3 is TGTGCCAGTAGTCGGGACAGTTTCTCCTACGAGCAGTACTTC. This chain connects TRBV19 to TRBJ2-7; 7 bases match TRBD1. The V and J ends lost 5 bases and 0 bases, in that order; junction bases with no gene match: 4. Germline values: CDR1 LNHDA, CDR2 SQIVND (reference sequence). The CDR3 has 14 amino acids.

J is TRBJ1-5 and V is TRBV5-1; a possible D gene is TRBD1 (5 bases). The CDR3 is made up of 16 amino acids. Deletions cut 2 bases from V and 2 bases from J, with 14 bases between. The germline CDR1 and CDR2 sequences are SGHRS and YFSETQ. The CDR3 sequence is CASSLTAGSGNQPQHF. The DNA for the CDR3 is TGCGCCAGCAGCTTAACGGCAGGGTCTGGCAATCAGCCCCAGCATTTT. Together with reference TRBV5-1 and TRBJ1-5, the CDR3 gives the full variable domain: KAGVTQTPRYLIKTRGQQVTLSCSPISGHRSVSWYQQTPGQGLQFLFEYFSETQRNKGNFPGRFSGRQFSNSRSEMNVSTLELGDSALYLCASSLTAGSGNQPQHFGDGTRLSIL.

The chain is built from TRBV18 and TRBJ2-7; 11 bases are shared with TRBD2. CDR3 length equals 13 residues. With V trimmed by 6 bases and J by 6 bases, 4 bases remained unmatched. Per germline, CDR1 KGHSH and CDR2 LQKENI. The CDR3 region is CASSGTSGIEQYF. DNA of the CDR3: TGTGCCAGCTCGGGGACTAGCGGAATCGAGCAGTACTTC.

This chain links TRBV7-3 with TRBJ2-7; TRBD2 matches 16 bases. There are 19 residues in the CDR3. CDR1 and CDR2 (germline): SGHTA, FQGTGA. Trimming cost V 5 bases and J 2 bases; bases outside gene matches: 12. CDR3 in amino acids: CASSPTSGTSGRAAYEQYF. CDR3 DNA sequence: TGTGCCAGCAGCCCTACGTCCGGGACTAGCGGGAGGGCCGCCTACGAGCAGTACTTC.

In DNA, the CDR3 is TGTGCCATCAGTGTCGGAGCGAAGAGCTCCTACAATGAGCAGTTCTTC. This translates into CAISVGAKSSYNEQFF. This chain connects TRBV10-3 to TRBJ2-1; D is ambiguous. Looked up from germline, CDR1 is ENHRY and CDR2 is SYGVKD. The CDR3 totals 16 residues. The germline V and J ends were trimmed by 4 bases and 0 bases, with 13 bases remaining between them.

As for this clone: One end of the junction varies from germline; a read error may be responsible. The rearrangement uses TRBV7-7 and TRBJ2-2; D is perhaps TRBD2 (6 bases). Germline V gene sequence: CDR1 SSHAT, CDR2 FNYEAQ (reference sequence). The CDR3 has 17 residues. The DNA for the CDR3 is TGTGCTAGCAGCTTGGGAAGACTAGGCCCCCACACCGGGGAGCTGTTTTTT. It translates to CASSLGRLGPHTGELFF. Together with reference TRBV7-7 and TRBJ2-2, the CDR3 gives the full variable domain: GAGVSQSPRYKVTKRGQDVTLRCDPISSHATLYWYQQALGQGPEFLTYFNYEAQPDKSGLPSDRFSAERPEGSISTLTIQRTEQRDSAMYRCASSLGRLGPHTGELFFGEGSRLTVL.

The J gene is TRBJ2-5, the V gene TRBV5-4; possible D gene TRBD1, 8 bases. The CDR3 sequence is 16 residues long. V lost 1 base and J lost 3, with 16 bases in between. The germline V gene encodes CDR1 SGHNT and CDR2 YYREEE (reference sequence). The chain's CDR3 is CASSLWGEGQEETQYF. The DNA of the CDR3 is TGTGCCAGCAGCTTGTGGGGGGAGGGACAGGAAGAGACCCAGTACTTC.

This clone came up a few times. The J gene is TRBJ1-4, the V gene TRBV7-3; D possibly corresponds to TRBD1 (6 bases). V lost 5 bases and J 5 bases, leaving 15 bases between the germline ends. CDR3 length equals 15 residues. The germline CDR1 and CDR2 sequences are SGHTA and FQGTGA. The CDR3 DNA reads TGTGCCAGCAGCCCGACAGGCAACAGAAATGAAAAACTGTTTTTT. It translates to CASSPTGNRNEKLFF.

The chain is built from TRBV11-1 and TRBJ2-1; D not certain. With 6 bases removed from V and 0 bases from J, the gap between germline ends came to 12 bases. The germline V gene has CDR1 SGHAT and CDR2 FQDESV (reference sequence). The CDR3 sequence is 15 residues long. The CDR3 coding sequence is TGTGCCAGCAGTCTTATGATTAACTCCTACAATGAGCAGTTCTTC. Translation gives CASSLMINSYNEQFF.

The chain carries TRBV29-1 and TRBJ2-1; 9 positions match TRBD2. Germline loops: CDR1 SQVTM, CDR2 ANQGSEA. Germline trimming cut 6 bases from V and 9 bases from J; bases unmatched to any gene: 18. CDR3 length equals 16 residues. CDR3 sequence reads: CSVSGSGSGGTGEQFF. The CDR3 bases are TGCAGCGTCTCCGGTAGCGGGAGTGGTGGGACCGGTGAGCAGTTCTTC.

The chain links TRBV19 to TRBJ2-2; 16 bases are shared with TRBD2. CDR1 is LNHDA, CDR2 SQIVND, per germline (reference sequence). V shed 5 bases, J shed 3 bases, and the junction held 12 bases outside the gene matches. The CDR3 sequence is 20 residues long. CDR3 loop: CASSPRGGLAGGSYTGELFF. CDR3 sequence (DNA): TGTGCCAGTAGTCCCCGGGGGGGACTAGCGGGAGGGTCTTACACCGGGGAGCTGTTTTTT.

V gene TRBV23-1 combines with J gene TRBJ2-2, with D perhaps matching TRBD1 (7 bases). Being an ORF, TRBV23-1 has a function that is uncertain. The CDR3 is 14 amino acids. V lost 2 bases, J lost 7 bases, and 11 bases lay in between. The CDR3 region is CASSQDREDGELFF. Here the CDR3 DNA reads TGCGCCAGCAGTCAAGACAGGGAGGACGGGGAGCTGTTTTTT.

CDR3 in DNA: TGTGCCAGCAGCACGGGACTAGCGGGAGCTGAGCAGTTCTTC. This gives the protein CASSTGLAGAEQFF. The chain joins TRBV9 to TRBJ2-1; 14 bases fit TRBD2. Trimming removed 4 bases from V and 9 bases from J; junction bases left unmatched: 3. CDR1 and CDR2 from the germline V gene are SGDLS and YYNGEE. The CDR3 loop spans 14 amino acids.

This chain uses TRBV4-1 with TRBJ1-1; TRBD1 aligns across 8 bases. This CDR3 contains 16 residues. V was pared by 1 base and J by 1 base, with 5 bases of the junction left unmatched. Germline V CDR1 and CDR2: MGHRA, YSYEKL. The CDR3, as DNA: TGCGCCAGCAGCCAAGTCAGGGGGCGGGAGAACACTGAAGCTTTCTTT. Its protein product is CASSQVRGRENTEAFF.

The chain employs TRBV7-2 and TRBJ1-1; possible D gene TRBD1, 5 bases. V was clipped by 5 bases and J by 2 bases, with 15 bases between them. The CDR3 is made up of 15 amino acids. The germline V gene has CDR1 SGHTA and CDR2 FQGNSA. The CDR3 sequence is CASSQTQGLNTEAFF. The CDR3 DNA sequence: TGTGCCAGCAGCCAAACCCAGGGACTAAACACTGAAGCTTTCTTT. Using reference TRBV7-2 and TRBJ1-1 for the parts outside the CDR3, the full variable domain is GAGVSQSPSNKVTEKGKDVELRCDPISGHTALYWYRQSLGQGLEFLIYFQGNSAPDKSGLPSDRFSAERTGGSVSTLTIQRTQQEDSAVYLCASSQTQGLNTEAFFGQGTRLTVV.